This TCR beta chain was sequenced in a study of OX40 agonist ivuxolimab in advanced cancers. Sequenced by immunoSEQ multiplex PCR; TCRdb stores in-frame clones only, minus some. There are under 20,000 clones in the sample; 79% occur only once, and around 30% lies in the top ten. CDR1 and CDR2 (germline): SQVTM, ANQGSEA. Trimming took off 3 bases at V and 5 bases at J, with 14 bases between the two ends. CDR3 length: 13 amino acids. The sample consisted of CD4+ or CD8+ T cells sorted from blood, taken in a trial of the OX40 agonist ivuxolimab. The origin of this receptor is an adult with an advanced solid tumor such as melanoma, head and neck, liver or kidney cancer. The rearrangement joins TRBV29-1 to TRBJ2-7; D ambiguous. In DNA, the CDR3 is TGCAGCGTTGACGGCAGACGGAACGACGAGCAGTACTTC. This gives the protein CSVDGRRNDEQYF.